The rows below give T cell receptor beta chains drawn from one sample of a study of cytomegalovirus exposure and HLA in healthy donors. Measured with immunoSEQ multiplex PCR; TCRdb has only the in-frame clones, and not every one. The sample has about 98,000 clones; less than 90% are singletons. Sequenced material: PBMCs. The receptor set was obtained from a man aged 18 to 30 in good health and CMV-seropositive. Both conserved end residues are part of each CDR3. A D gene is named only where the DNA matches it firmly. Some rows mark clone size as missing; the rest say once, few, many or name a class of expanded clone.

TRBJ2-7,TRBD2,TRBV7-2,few,TGTGCCAGCAGCCCGAATAGCGGGGAGCAGTACTTC,CASSPNSGEQYF
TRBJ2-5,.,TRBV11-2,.,TGTGCCAGCAGCTTAAGTCCGCGACTAAGCAACCAAGAGACCCAGTACTTC,CASSLSPRLSNQETQYF
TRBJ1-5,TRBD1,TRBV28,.,TGTGCCAGCAGTGAGGGACAGAGCAATCAGCCCCAGCATTTT,CASSEGQSNQPQHF
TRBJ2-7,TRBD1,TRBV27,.,TGTGCCAGCAGTTTCCTGGGACAGGGGGCGATCGTCCCGGGCGAGCAGTACTTC,CASSFLGQGAIVPGEQYF
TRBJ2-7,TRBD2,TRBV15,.,TGTGCCACGAGAACTAGCGGGGGGAACTCCTACGAGCAGTACTTC,CATRTSGGNSYEQYF
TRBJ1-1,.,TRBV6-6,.,TGTGCCAGCAGTCGGGGGGGAACTGAAGCTTTCTTT,CASSRGGTEAFF
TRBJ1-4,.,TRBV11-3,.,TGTGCCAGCAGCCCCCGAGATGAAAAACTGTTTTTT,CASSPRDEKLFF
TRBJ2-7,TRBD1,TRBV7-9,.,TGTGCCAGCAGCCCGGAGGACAGGGGGTTCCCACGATCCTACGAGCAGTACTTC,CASSPEDRGFPRSYEQYF
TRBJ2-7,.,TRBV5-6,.,TGTGCCAGCAGCCGTCCCACGGGGGATACGGGCGAGCAGTACTTC,CASSRPTGDTGEQYF
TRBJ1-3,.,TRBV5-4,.,TGTGCCAGCAGTCCCCCTTCGGCAGGCCCGGGGGGAAACACCATATATTTT,CASSPPSAGPGGNTIYF
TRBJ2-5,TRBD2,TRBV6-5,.,TGTGCCAGCAGTTACTCAAGGGAGGGAAGCGAGACCCAGTACTTC,CASSYSREGSETQYF
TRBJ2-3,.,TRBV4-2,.,TGTGCCAGCAGCCAATTTAGGGGTGCAGACGACGCCACAGATACGCAGTATTTT,CASSQFRGADDATDTQYF
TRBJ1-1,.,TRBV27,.,TGTGCCAGCAGTTCACCGCGTGAAGCTTTCTTT,CASSSPREAFF
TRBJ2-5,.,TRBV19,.,TGTGCCAGTAGTATAGTAGGGGGCCAAGAGACCCAGTACTTC,CASSIVGGQETQYF
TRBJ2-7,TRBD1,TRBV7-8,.,TGTGCCAGCAGCTTCCGCCGGGACAGCTACGAGCAGTACTTC,CASSFRRDSYEQYF
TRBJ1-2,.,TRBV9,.,TGTGCCAGCAGCGTAGACAGGAACTATGGCTACACCTTC,CASSVDRNYGYTF
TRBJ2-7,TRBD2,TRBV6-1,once,TGTGCCAGCACGACCCGGGGGGGATACGAGCAGTACTTC,CASTTRGGYEQYF
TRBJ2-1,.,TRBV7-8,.,TGTGCCAGCAGCAACTCGTTCTTTAATGAGCAGTTCTTC,CASSNSFFNEQFF